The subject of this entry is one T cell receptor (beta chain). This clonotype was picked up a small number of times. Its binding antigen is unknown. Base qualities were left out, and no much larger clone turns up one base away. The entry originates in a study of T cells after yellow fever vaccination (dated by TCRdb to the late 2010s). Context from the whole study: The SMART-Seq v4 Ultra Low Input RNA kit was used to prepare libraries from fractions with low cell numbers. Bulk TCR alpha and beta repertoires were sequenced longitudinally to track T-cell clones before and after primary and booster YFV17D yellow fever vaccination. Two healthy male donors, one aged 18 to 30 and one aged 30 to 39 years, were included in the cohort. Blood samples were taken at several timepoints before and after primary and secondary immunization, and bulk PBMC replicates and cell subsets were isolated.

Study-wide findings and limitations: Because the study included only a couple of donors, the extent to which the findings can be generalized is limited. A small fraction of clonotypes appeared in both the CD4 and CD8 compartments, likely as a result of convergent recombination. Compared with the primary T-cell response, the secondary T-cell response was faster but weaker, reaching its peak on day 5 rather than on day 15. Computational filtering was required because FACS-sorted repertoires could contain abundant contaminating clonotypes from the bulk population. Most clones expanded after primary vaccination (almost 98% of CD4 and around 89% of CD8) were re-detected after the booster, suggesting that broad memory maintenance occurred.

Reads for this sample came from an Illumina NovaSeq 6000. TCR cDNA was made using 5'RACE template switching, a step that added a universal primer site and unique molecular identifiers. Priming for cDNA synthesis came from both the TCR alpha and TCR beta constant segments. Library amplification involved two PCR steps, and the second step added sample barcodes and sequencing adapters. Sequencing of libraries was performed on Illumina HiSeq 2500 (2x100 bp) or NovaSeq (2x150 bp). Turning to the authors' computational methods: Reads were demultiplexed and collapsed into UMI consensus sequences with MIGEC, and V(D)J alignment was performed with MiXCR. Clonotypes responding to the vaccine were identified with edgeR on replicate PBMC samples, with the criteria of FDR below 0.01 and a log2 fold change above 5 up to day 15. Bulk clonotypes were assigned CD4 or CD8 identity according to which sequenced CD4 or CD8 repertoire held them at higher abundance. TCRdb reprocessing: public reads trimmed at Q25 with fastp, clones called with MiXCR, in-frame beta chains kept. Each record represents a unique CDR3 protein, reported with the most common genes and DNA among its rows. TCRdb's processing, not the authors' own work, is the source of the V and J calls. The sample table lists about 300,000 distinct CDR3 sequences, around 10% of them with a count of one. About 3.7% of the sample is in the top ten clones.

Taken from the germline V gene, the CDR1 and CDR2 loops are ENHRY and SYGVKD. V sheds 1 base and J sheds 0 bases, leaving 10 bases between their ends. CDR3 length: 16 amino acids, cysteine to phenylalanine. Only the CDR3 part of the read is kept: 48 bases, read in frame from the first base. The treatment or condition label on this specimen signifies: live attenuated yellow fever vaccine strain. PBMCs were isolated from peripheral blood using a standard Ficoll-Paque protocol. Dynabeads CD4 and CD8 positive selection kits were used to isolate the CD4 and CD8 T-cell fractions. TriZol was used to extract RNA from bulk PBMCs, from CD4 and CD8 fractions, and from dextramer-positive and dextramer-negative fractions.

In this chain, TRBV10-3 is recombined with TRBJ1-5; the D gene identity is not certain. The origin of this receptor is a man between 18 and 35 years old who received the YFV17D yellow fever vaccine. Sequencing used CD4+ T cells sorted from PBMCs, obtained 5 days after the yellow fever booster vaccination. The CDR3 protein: CAISELSEDSNQPQHF. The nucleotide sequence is TGTGCCATCAGTGAGTTGAGCGAGGATAGCAATCAGCCCCAGCATTTT.